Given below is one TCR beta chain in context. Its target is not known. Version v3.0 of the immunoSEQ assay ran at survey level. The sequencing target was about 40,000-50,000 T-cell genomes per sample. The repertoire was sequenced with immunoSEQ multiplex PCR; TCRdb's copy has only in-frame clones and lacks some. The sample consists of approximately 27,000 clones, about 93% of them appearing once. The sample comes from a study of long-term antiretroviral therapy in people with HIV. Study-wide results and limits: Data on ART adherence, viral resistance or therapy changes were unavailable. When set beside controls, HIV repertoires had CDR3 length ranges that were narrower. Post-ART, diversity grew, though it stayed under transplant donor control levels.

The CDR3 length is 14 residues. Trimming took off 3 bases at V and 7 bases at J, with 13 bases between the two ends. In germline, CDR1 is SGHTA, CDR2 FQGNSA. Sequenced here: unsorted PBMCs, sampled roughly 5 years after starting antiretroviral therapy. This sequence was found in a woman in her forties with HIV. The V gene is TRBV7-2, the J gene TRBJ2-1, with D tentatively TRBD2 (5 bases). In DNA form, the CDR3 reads TGTGCCAGCAGCTTGGTGTCAGGAGGAAATGAGCAGTTCTTC. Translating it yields CASSLVSGGNEQFF. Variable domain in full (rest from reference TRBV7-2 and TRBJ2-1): GAGVSQSPSNKVTEKGKDVELRCDPISGHTALYWYRQSLGQGLEFLIYFQGNSAPDKSGLPSDRFSAERTGGSVSTLTIQRTQQEDSAVYLCASSLVSGGNEQFFGPGTRLTVL.